The 21 T cell receptor beta chains below all came from one sample that was sequenced in a study of blood T cell repertoires in COVID-19. Generated by immunoSEQ multiplex PCR, the TCRdb table keeps only in-frame clones and is missing some. This sample has approximately 470,000 clones, with 75% to 90% found just once. Specimen: PBMCs or T cells enriched from blood (not recorded which). The source is a young woman who had recovered from COVID-19.

This clone was detected only a few times. The chain combines TRBV5-1 with TRBJ2-5; TRBD1 aligns across 9 bases. Germline V gives CDR1 SGHRS, CDR2 YFSETQ. J lost 4 bases, V lost 0 bases, and 7 bases had no gene match. The CDR3 sequence is 16 residues long. The chain's CDR3 is CASSLATGQGTETQYF. CDR3 coding DNA: TGCGCCAGCAGCTTGGCGACGGGACAGGGAACAGAGACCCAGTACTTC.

The chain recombines TRBV3-1 (or the pseudogene TRBV3-2) with TRBJ2-3, with 9 bases identical to TRBD2. Germline V gene sequence: CDR1 LGHDT, CDR2 YNNKEL (reference sequence). J gave up 5 bases and V 2 bases, and 8 bases lay outside the gene matches. This CDR3 has 16 residues. The chain's CDR3 is CASSQSSGDWGDTQYF. In DNA, the CDR3 is TGTGCCAGCAGCCAATCTAGCGGGGATTGGGGAGATACGCAGTATTTT.

The chain employs TRBV7-6 and TRBJ2-5, with 10 bases aligning to TRBD2. J gave up 2 bases and V 4 bases, and 10 bases lay outside the gene matches. CDR3 size: 17 residues. Germline CDR1 is SGHVS and CDR2 is FNYEAQ. This chain's CDR3 is CASSSPTSGDFQETQYF. Here the CDR3 DNA reads TGTGCCAGCAGCTCCCCAACTAGCGGGGACTTTCAAGAGACCCAGTACTTC.

The chain recombines TRBV6-4 with TRBJ2-2, with TRBD1 as a possible D gene (6 bases). V dropped 5 bases and J dropped 6 bases, with 10 bases sitting between them. The germline V gene encodes CDR1 MRHNA and CDR2 SNTAGT. The CDR3 consists of 13 residues. Here the CDR3 DNA reads TGTGCCAGCAGTCGGGCAGGGGCCGGGGAGCTGTTTTTT. Protein product: CASSRAGAGELFF.

The J gene is TRBJ2-2, the V gene TRBV5-1; TRBD2 matches 12 bases. The junction had 2 bases not matched to a gene; V was cut back by 0 bases and J by 5 bases. Germline CDR1 reads SGHRS; CDR2 reads YFSETQ. There are 16 residues in the CDR3. The CDR3 sequence: CASSLGLAGATGELFF. Written as DNA, the CDR3 is TGCGCCAGCAGCTTGGGACTAGCGGGGGCAACCGGGGAGCTGTTTTTT.

The genes are TRBV7-3 and TRBJ1-1; 8 nucleotides match TRBD1. Germline V CDR1 and CDR2: SGHTA, FQGTGA. The CDR3 has 12 residues. V lost 2 bases and J lost 7; bases outside the gene matches: 0. CDR3 in amino acids: CASSLGTGEAFF. The CDR3 region has the DNA TGTGCCAGCAGCTTAGGGACAGGTGAAGCTTTCTTT.

J is TRBJ2-5 and V is TRBV5-1; TRBD2 is a possible D gene (6 bases). Per germline, CDR1 SGHRS and CDR2 YFSETQ. Deletions cut 4 bases from V and 2 bases from J, with 15 bases between. This CDR3 is built from 15 residues. The CDR3 sequence is CASSAGTRYQETQYF. In DNA, the CDR3 is TGCGCCAGCAGCGCCGGGACTCGATATCAAGAGACCCAGTACTTC.

The V call is TRBV10-3, the J call TRBJ2-7, with TRBD2 matching over 7 bases. V lost 8 bases, J lost 7 bases, and 8 bases stayed unmatched. Germline V gives CDR1 ENHRY, CDR2 SYGVKD. The CDR3 contains 12 residues. The CDR3 bases are TGTGCCATCGGGGCTACCGGGGGGGAGCAGTACTTC. Its protein is CAIGATGGEQYF.

In its sample, this clone was seen a few times. J is TRBJ1-1 and V is TRBV9; 7 bases fit TRBD1. V was clipped by 4 bases and J by 4 bases; unmatched bases: 7. The germline gives CDR1 SGDLS, CDR2 YYNGEE. CDR3 length equals 14 residues. Here the CDR3 DNA reads TGTGCCAGCAGCCCCATGGACAGGCCCACTGAAGCTTTCTTT. It yields the protein CASSPMDRPTEAFF.

V gene TRBV27 combines with J gene TRBJ1-1, with D hard to call. The germline V and J ends were trimmed by 7 bases and 0 bases, with 15 bases remaining between them. From germline, CDR1 is MNHEY and CDR2 SMNVEV (reference sequence). CDR3 length: 15 residues. The CDR3 DNA follows: TGTGCCAGCACCTGGGCAGAGAGCATGAACACTGAAGCTTTCTTT. It encodes CASTWAESMNTEAFF.

This clone was recorded a few times. The chain links TRBV5-1 to TRBJ1-6; 7 nucleotides align to TRBD1. The length of the CDR3 is 15 residues. V was pared by 4 bases and J by 6 bases, with 7 bases of the junction left unmatched. Germline assignment: CDR1 SGHRS and CDR2 YFSETQ. Here the CDR3 reads CASSTETGFNSPLHF. The CDR3 nucleotides read TGCGCCAGCAGCACAGAGACAGGGTTTAATTCACCCCTCCACTTT.

This chain uses TRBV18 with TRBJ1-1; 7 bases agree with TRBD1. CDR1 and CDR2 (germline): KGHSH, LQKENI. There are 17 residues in the CDR3. Unmatched junction bases numbered 12, after V lost 4 bases and J lost 1 base. Written as DNA, the CDR3 is TGTGCCAGCTCACGATTTCAGGGGGTGGATAAGAACACTGAAGCTTTCTTT. It is translated as CASSRFQGVDKNTEAFF.

J is TRBJ2-7 and V is TRBV2; D might be TRBD1 (5 bases). Trimming shortened V by 2 bases and J by 0 bases, and 14 bases separated the two germline ends. The CDR3 has 16 amino acids. The germline V gene has CDR1 SNHLY and CDR2 FYNNEI. The CDR3 region has the DNA TGTGCCAGCAGTGAATGGGCTGGGGCCCTCTCCTACGAGCAGTACTTC. It is translated as CASSEWAGALSYEQYF. Full variable domain (missing parts from reference TRBV2 and TRBJ2-7): EPEVTQTPSHQVTQMGQEVILRCVPISNHLYFYWYRQILGQKVEFLVSFYNNEISEKSEIFDDQFSVERPDGSNFTLKIRSTKLEDSAMYFCASSEWAGALSYEQYFGPGTRLTVT.

The chain has TRBV11-2 and TRBJ2-5; TRBD1 matches 7 bases. The CDR3 extends over 16 amino acids. The V gene end was trimmed by 2 bases and the J gene end by 1 base; junction bases not matched to a gene: 7. Germline lookup yields CDR1 SGHAT and CDR2 FQNNGV. The chain's CDR3 is CASSLRLSGGQETQYF. The CDR3 bases are TGTGCCAGCAGCTTACGCCTGTCAGGGGGCCAAGAGACCCAGTACTTC. Based on the CDR3 plus reference TRBV11-2 and TRBJ2-5, the full variable domain is EAGVAQSPRYKIIEKRQSVAFWCNPISGHATLYWYQQILGQGPKLLIQFQNNGVVDDSQLPKDRFSAERLKGVDSTLKIQPAKLEDSAVYLCASSLRLSGGQETQYFGPGTRLLVL.

The CDR3 here is CASSLGGAGELFF. CDR3 in DNA: TGTGCCAGCAGCTTGGGGGGGGCCGGGGAGCTGTTTTTT. V gene TRBV7-8 combines with J gene TRBJ2-2, with 7 bases aligning to TRBD2. CDR1 and CDR2 (germline): SGHVS, FQNEAQ. The ends lost 3 bases at V and 6 bases at J; junction bases unmatched: 1. The CDR3 sequence is 13 residues long.

This chain uses TRBV10-2 with TRBJ1-6; no clear D. From germline, CDR1 is WSHSY and CDR2 SAAADI. The CDR3 spans 13 residues. The V gene lost 10 bases and the J gene lost 0 bases, with 7 bases spanning the gap. CDR3 sequence: CATLSSYNSPLHF. Written as DNA, the CDR3 is TGCGCCACCCTGAGCTCCTATAATTCACCCCTCCACTTT.

The genes are TRBV6-5 and TRBJ1-3; a possible D gene is TRBD1 (5 bases). CDR3 length equals 15 residues. CDR1 and CDR2 from the germline V gene are MNHEY and SVGAGI. V was trimmed by 7 bases and J by 0 bases, leaving 13 bases between them. CDR3 residues: CASTPRQRSGNTIYF. CDR3 in DNA: TGTGCCAGCACCCCCCGACAGCGCTCTGGAAACACCATATATTTT.

This chain uses TRBV3-1 (or the pseudogene TRBV3-2) with TRBJ2-1, with 10 bases identical to TRBD2. Germline loops: CDR1 LGHDT, CDR2 YNNKEL (reference sequence). This CDR3 has 14 residues. The ends lost 4 bases at V and 7 bases at J; junction bases unmatched: 4. The CDR3 loop reads CASSPSGGQNEQFF. CDR3 bases: TGTGCCAGCAGCCCTAGCGGGGGTCAGAATGAGCAGTTCTTC.

The J gene is TRBJ2-5, the V gene TRBV2, with a possible D match to TRBD2 (6 bases). CDR3 length equals 12 residues. V lost 7 bases, J lost 3 bases, and 9 bases lay in between. Germline assignment: CDR1 SNHLY and CDR2 FYNNEI. CDR3 DNA: TGTGCCAGCAATGGCGGGGAAGAGACCCAGTACTTC. This sequence encodes CASNGGEETQYF.

The chain couples TRBV3-1 (or the pseudogene TRBV3-2) to TRBJ1-1, with D unresolved. Germline-derived CDR1 and CDR2 are LGHDT and YNNKEL (reference sequence). This CDR3 is 11 amino acids long. With 3 bases removed from V and 9 bases from J, the gap between germline ends came to 8 bases. This CDR3 is CASSHQSQAFF. The CDR3 DNA follows: TGTGCCAGCAGCCACCAGTCTCAAGCTTTCTTT.

This chain joins TRBV2 and TRBJ1-5; possible D gene TRBD1, 5 bases. The ends were cut back, 2 bases at V and 3 bases at J, with 8 bases in the middle. The V gene's germline CDR1 is SNHLY and CDR2 FYNNEI. CDR3 length: 14 amino acids. Here the CDR3 DNA reads TGTGCCAGCAGTGAATCAGGGCCCAATCAGCCCCAGCATTTT. It codes for CASSESGPNQPQHF.